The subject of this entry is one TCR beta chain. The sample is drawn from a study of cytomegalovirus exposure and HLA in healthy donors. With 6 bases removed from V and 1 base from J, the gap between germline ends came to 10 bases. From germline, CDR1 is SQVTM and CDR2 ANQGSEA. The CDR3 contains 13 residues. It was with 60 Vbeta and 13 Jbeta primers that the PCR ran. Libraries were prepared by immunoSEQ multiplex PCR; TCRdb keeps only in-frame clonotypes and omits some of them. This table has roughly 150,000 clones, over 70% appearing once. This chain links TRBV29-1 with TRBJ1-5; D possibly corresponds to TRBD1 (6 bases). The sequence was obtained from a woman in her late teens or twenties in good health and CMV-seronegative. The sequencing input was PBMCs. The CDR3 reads CSVDTGSNQPQHF. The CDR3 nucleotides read TGCAGCGTGGATACAGGGAGCAATCAGCCCCAGCATTTT.